The rows below give T cell receptor beta chains drawn from one sample of a study of molecular identifiers for immune sequencing clone quantification. TCRdb independently ran MiXCR on the PCR reads; one entry per CDR3 protein. The data show over 550,000 distinct CDR3 sequences, with about 25% seen just once and around 0.78% held by the top ten. The source material was naive CD8+ T cells from blood, with Jurkat cell RNA spiked in. These receptors all stem from a human donor in good health. Some libraries in this study had Jurkat cell RNA spiked in. Both conserved end residues are part of each CDR3. A D gene is named only where the DNA matches it firmly. Only part of the rows carry a size: once, few, many, or a class if the clone is expanded.

D | J | size | V | DNA | CDR3
TRBD1 | TRBJ2-3 | few | TRBV19 | TGTGCCAGTAGTATAGAGCCACAGGGGGATACGCAGTATTTT | CASSIEPQGDTQYF
- | TRBJ1-1 | few | TRBV21-1 | TGTGCCAGCAGCAAAATAATTGGGGCAGAGAACACTGAAGCTTTCTTT | CASSKIIGAENTEAFF
- | TRBJ1-1 | many | TRBV19 | TGTGCCAGTAGTCCCGATGGGGGTTGGACTGAAGCTTTCTTT | CASSPDGGWTEAFF
TRBD1 | TRBJ2-7 | many | TRBV14 | TGTGCCAGCAGCCAAGATCAGGGGGCTGGACCCTACGAGCAGTACTTC | CASSQDQGAGPYEQYF
TRBD2 | TRBJ2-7 | many | TRBV5-4 | TGTGCCAGCAGCTCGGGACTAGCAACCTACGAGCAGTACTTC | CASSSGLATYEQYF
- | TRBJ2-7 | - | TRBV27 | TGTGCCAGCAGTTCCACCCCCTGGCCGTTCTCCTACGAGCAGTACTTC | CASSSTPWPFSYEQYF
TRBD1 | TRBJ2-5 | few | TRBV20-1 | TGCAGTGCTAGCAAGACAGGGGTTGTTAGAGGGACCCAGTACTTC | CSASKTGVVRGTQYF
TRBD2 | TRBJ2-3 | - | TRBV27 | TGTGCCAGCAGTACAGGACTAGGTCTTGATACGCAGTATTTT | CASSTGLGLDTQYF
- | TRBJ1-1 | many | TRBV4-3 | TGCGCCAGCAGCCAGGGATCGTGGGATGAAGCTTTCTTT | CASSQGSWDEAFF
TRBD1 | TRBJ2-7 | - | TRBV11-3 | TGTGCCAGCAGCTTAGGCGGTCGGGACAGGTACGACGAGCAGTACTTC | CASSLGGRDRYDEQYF
- | TRBJ2-7 | few | TRBV9 | TGTGCCAGCAGCGTATCGGGGGCGGCGGGTTACGAGCAGTACTTC | CASSVSGAAGYEQYF
- | TRBJ2-7 | - | TRBV6-2/TRBV6-3 | TGTGCCAGCAGTTGGTTGGGGTCCTACGAGCAGTACTTC | CASSWLGSYEQYF
- | TRBJ2-7 | few | TRBV12-3/TRBV12-4 | TGTGCCAGCAGAGGGGTGGGGGGTGGATGGTACGAGCAGTACTTC | CASRGVGGGWYEQYF
- | TRBJ2-5 | many | TRBV7-9 | TGTGCCAGCAGCTTTCGAGTTGGGGTCGAAGAGACCCAGTACTTC | CASSFRVGVEETQYF
- | TRBJ1-3 | - | TRBV6-5 | TGTGCCAGCAGTTCGTTGGGTGGCAGGCTCTCTGGAAACACCATATATTTT | CASSSLGGRLSGNTIYF
- | TRBJ1-1 | few | TRBV20-1 | TGCAGTGCTAGACCCCCGGACAGCCCTGAAGCTTTCTTT | CSARPPDSPEAFF
- | TRBJ2-7 | many | TRBV7-2 | TGTGCCAGCAGCTTAGGGCGACAGGGAGGGGAGCAGTACTTC | CASSLGRQGGEQYF
TRBD2 | TRBJ2-1 | few | TRBV6-6 | TGTGCCAGCAGTTACGTCCCTAGCGGGAGTCATCATGAGCAGTTCTTC | CASSYVPSGSHHEQFF
- | TRBJ2-7 | - | TRBV7-9 | TGTGCCAGCAGCTCGTGGTGGGAGTCCTACGAGCAGTACTTC | CASSSWWESYEQYF
- | TRBJ2-3 | many | TRBV20-1 | TGCAGTGCTAGGAGTTTATCGTGGGGACAGCGGGAGACAGATACGCAGTATTTT | CSARSLSWGQRETDTQYF